This T cell receptor (beta chain) was captured by sequencing in a study of T cells in localized non-small cell lung cancer. Notes on the study in general: Heterogeneity remains possible, as sequencing covered one tumor region only.

As concerns this clone: Its antigen is undetermined.

The protocol was immunoSEQ multiplex PCR, while the TCRdb copy is restricted to in-frame clones and leaves out a portion. Of about 33,000 clones listed, around 90% are singletons. Trimming cost V 3 bases and J 8 bases, with 10 bases left between them. The CDR3 loop spans 13 amino acids. Germline-derived CDR1 and CDR2 are SNHLY and FYNNEI. The receptor was isolated from a man aged 40-75 years with stage I lung adenocarcinoma. The V and J genes are TRBV2 and TRBJ1-4; D call uncertain. Source: peripheral blood, taken before any cancer treatment. Here the CDR3 reads CASSDRIWEKLFF. CDR3 DNA sequence: TGTGCCAGCAGTGACAGGATTTGGGAAAAACTGTTTTTT.